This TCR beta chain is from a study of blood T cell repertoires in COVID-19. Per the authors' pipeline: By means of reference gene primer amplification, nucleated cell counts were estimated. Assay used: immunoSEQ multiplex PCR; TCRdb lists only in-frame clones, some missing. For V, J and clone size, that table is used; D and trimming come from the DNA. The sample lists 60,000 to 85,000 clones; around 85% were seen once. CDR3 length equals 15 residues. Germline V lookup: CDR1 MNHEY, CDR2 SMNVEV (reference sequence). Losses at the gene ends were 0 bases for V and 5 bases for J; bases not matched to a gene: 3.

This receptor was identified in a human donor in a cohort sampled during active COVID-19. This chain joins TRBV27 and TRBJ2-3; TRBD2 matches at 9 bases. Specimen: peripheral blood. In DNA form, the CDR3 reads TGTGCCAGCAGTTTATCTAGCGGGGGTCTAGATACGCAGTATTTT. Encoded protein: CASSLSSGGLDTQYF.